Below are 19 T cell receptor beta chains sequenced from a single sample in a study of blood T cell repertoires in COVID-19. Method: immunoSEQ multiplex PCR; TCRdb's copy keeps in-frame clones and lacks some. The top ten hold roughly 15% of the sample, which has some 50,000 clones, 87% seen once. The sequenced material came from peripheral blood. All receptors come from a human donor in a cohort sampled during active COVID-19.

The rearrangement uses TRBV27 and TRBJ2-7, with 7 bases lining up with TRBD1. Germline V gives CDR1 MNHEY, CDR2 SMNVEV (reference sequence). V lost 4 bases, J lost 7 bases, and 25 bases stayed unmatched. The CDR3 consists of 19 residues. The CDR3, as DNA: TGTGCCAGCAGTTCTCTAAGGACAGGAAGCTCCGGTCTCGGTGTTGAGCAGTACTTC. Translation gives CASSSLRTGSSGLGVEQYF.

The chain combines TRBV7-9 with TRBJ2-5; TRBD2 might be the D (6 bases). The CDR3 length is 13 residues. Germline V gene sequence: CDR1 SEHNR, CDR2 FQNEAQ (reference sequence). The V end lost 10 bases, the J end lost 1 base, and 13 bases lay between the germline ends. CDR3 DNA: TGTGCCACGAGCGGGCGCGTCCAAGAGACCCAGTACTTC. The encoded protein is CATSGRVQETQYF.

The genes are TRBV3-1 (or the pseudogene TRBV3-2) and TRBJ2-5, with 13 bases that match TRBD2. The CDR3 length is 17 residues. Trimming took 2 bases from V and 2 from J; bases not matched to a gene: 5. Germline CDR1 and CDR2: LGHDT and YNNKEL (reference sequence). The CDR3 reads CASSQLGLAGAQETQYF. The CDR3 DNA is TGTGCCAGCAGCCAACTCGGACTAGCGGGGGCACAAGAGACCCAGTACTTC.

The rearrangement links TRBV2 to TRBJ1-1; D unclear. The CDR3 contains 15 residues. V lost 2 bases and J 4 bases, leaving 14 bases between the germline ends. The V gene's germline CDR1 is SNHLY and CDR2 FYNNEI. The CDR3 sequence: CASSERGYGITEAFF. The CDR3 nucleotides are TGTGCCAGCAGTGAACGGGGATACGGGATCACTGAAGCTTTCTTT. The variable domain in full, completed from reference TRBV2 and TRBJ1-1, reads EPEVTQTPSHQVTQMGQEVILRCVPISNHLYFYWYRQILGQKVEFLVSFYNNEISEKSEIFDDQFSVERPDGSNFTLKIRSTKLEDSAMYFCASSERGYGITEAFFGQGTRLTVV.

V is TRBV18 and J is TRBJ2-5, with D perhaps TRBD2 (6 bases). CDR3 length: 14 residues. CDR1 is KGHSH and CDR2 is LQKENI in the germline V gene. V lost 2 bases to trimming and J lost 2 bases, with 9 bases between them. As DNA, the CDR3 is TGTGCCAGCTCACCATCCGGGACTCAAGAGACCCAGTACTTC. It is translated as CASSPSGTQETQYF. The full variable domain, rest sourced from reference TRBV18 and TRBJ2-5, is NAGVMQNPRHLVRRRGQEARLRCSPMKGHSHVYWYRQLPEEGLKFMVYLQKENIIDESGMPKERFSAEFPKEGPSILRIQQVVRGDSAAYFCASSPSGTQETQYFGPGTRLLVL.

The rearrangement uses TRBV5-1 and TRBJ2-7; 10 bases are a match to TRBD1. V shed 4 bases and J 5 bases; nucleotides not matched to a gene: 15. The germline gives CDR1 SGHRS, CDR2 YFSETQ. The CDR3 sequence is 17 residues long. The DNA of the CDR3 is TGCGCCAGCAGCCCCGGCCCCCGACAGGGGGCCTATGACGAGCAGTACTTC. Its translation is CASSPGPRQGAYDEQYF. Supplemented by reference TRBV5-1 and TRBJ2-7, the full variable domain reads KAGVTQTPRYLIKTRGQQVTLSCSPISGHRSVSWYQQTPGQGLQFLFEYFSETQRNKGNFPGRFSGRQFSNSRSEMNVSTLELGDSALYLCASSPGPRQGAYDEQYFGPGTRLTVT.

The chain has TRBV29-1 and TRBJ2-2; 10 positions match TRBD2. This CDR3 region has 15 residues. Germline V CDR1 and CDR2: SQVTM, ANQGSEA. V shed 6 bases and J 5 bases; nucleotides not matched to a gene: 9. The CDR3 DNA is TGCAGCGTCCCCCTCGGGACTAGCGATACCGGGGAGCTGTTTTTT. It specifies CSVPLGTSDTGELFF.

The rearrangement links TRBV6-5 to TRBJ2-2, with D possibly being TRBD2 (7 bases). V was trimmed by 4 bases and J by 6 bases, leaving 9 bases between them. This CDR3 region has 13 residues. Germline V gene lookup returns CDR1 MNHEY and CDR2 SVGAGI. CDR3 in DNA: TGTGCCAGCAGTTGGGGGGGCCCCGGGGAGCTGTTTTTT. It specifies CASSWGGPGELFF.

The gene calls are TRBV21-1 and TRBJ2-7; TRBD1, the table's D call, was not compared with the DNA. TRBV21-1 constitutes a pseudogene. This CDR3 region has 17 residues. The CDR3 protein is CASSKVFGQGLTYEQYF. The CDR3 DNA follows: TGTGCCAGCAGCAAAGTTTTCGGGCAGGGGCTAACCTACGAGCAGTACTTC.

The chain recombines TRBV27 with TRBJ1-4; unclear D gene. Trimming removed 9 bases from V and 4 bases from J, with 18 bases in between. Germline V gene data show CDR1 as MNHEY and CDR2 as SMNVEV (reference sequence). The CDR3 is 15 amino acids. The CDR3 region has the DNA TGTGCCAGGATTGCTCACCCGGGGTATAATGAAAAACTGTTTTTT. It translates to CARIAHPGYNEKLFF.

This clone appeared once. The rearrangement uses TRBV6-5 and TRBJ1-4; D is undetermined. Trimming shortened V by 6 bases and J by 1 base, and 12 bases separated the two germline ends. The CDR3 totals 15 residues. Per germline, CDR1 MNHEY and CDR2 SVGAGI. In nucleotides, the CDR3 is TGTGCCAGCAGGGAGCTGTTTGGAACTAATGAAAAACTGTTTTTT. Protein: CASRELFGTNEKLFF.

This clone was counted between two and nine times. The chain is built from TRBV10-2 and TRBJ1-2; 9 nucleotides match TRBD1. The junction had 7 bases not matched to a gene; V was cut back by 3 bases and J by 5 bases. The CDR3 is 15 amino acids. Germline loops: CDR1 WSHSY, CDR2 SAAADI. CDR3 residues: CASSDFWDRAYGYTF. CDR3 nucleotides: TGCGCCAGCAGTGACTTTTGGGACAGGGCGTATGGCTACACCTTC.

The chain has TRBV5-4 and TRBJ2-7; 7 bases fit TRBD2. V gave up 4 bases and J gave up 2 bases; unmatched junction bases: 9. Germline V gene sequence: CDR1 SGHNT, CDR2 YYREEE (reference sequence). The CDR3 runs to 15 residues. The CDR3: CASSRGEGATYEQYF. DNA of the CDR3: TGTGCCAGCAGCCGGGGGGAGGGAGCCACCTACGAGCAGTACTTC.

J is TRBJ2-5 and V is TRBV7-9; 11 positions agree with TRBD1. The V segment lost 4 bases and the J segment 5 bases; nucleotides outside the gene matches: 9. Germline lookup yields CDR1 SEHNR and CDR2 FQNEAQ (reference sequence). The CDR3 totals 16 residues. The CDR3 loop reads CASSSGDRGTRETQYF. The CDR3 DNA sequence: TGTGCCAGCAGCTCGGGGGACAGGGGGACGCGCGAGACCCAGTACTTC. The variable domain in full, completed from reference TRBV7-9 and TRBJ2-5, reads DTGVSQNPRHKITKRGQNVTFRCDPISEHNRLYWYRQTLGQGPEFLTYFQNEAQLEKSRLLSDRFSAERPKGSFSTLEIQRTEQGDSAMYLCASSSGDRGTRETQYFGPGTRLLVL.

The chain couples TRBV6-5 to TRBJ2-7, with 8 bases fitting TRBD1. CDR1 and CDR2 from the germline V gene are MNHEY and SVGAGI. This CDR3 region has 13 residues. Trimming cost V 7 bases and J 2 bases; bases outside gene matches: 4. The CDR3 spells CASTDRVTYEQYF. CDR3 in DNA: TGTGCCAGCACGGACAGGGTGACCTACGAGCAGTACTTC.

The chain employs TRBV5-8 and TRBJ2-7, with 13 nucleotides matching TRBD2. Germline CDR1 is SGHTS and CDR2 is YDEGEE. V trimming: 2 bases; J trimming: 4 bases; junction bases outside the gene matches: 6. CDR3 size: 16 residues. The DNA of the CDR3 is TGTGCCAGCAGCTTAACTAGCGGGGGGGCCTGGTACGAGCAGTACTTC. Translating it yields CASSLTSGGAWYEQYF.

This sequence joins TRBV5-4 and TRBJ2-5; D unresolved. The CDR3 has 12 amino acids. The germline gives CDR1 SGHNT, CDR2 YYREEE (reference sequence). The V and J ends lost 1 base and 3 bases respectively, with 4 bases between them. CDR3 protein: CASSLNKETQYF. The CDR3 DNA follows: TGTGCCAGCAGCTTGAATAAAGAGACCCAGTACTTC.

This clone appeared a single time. The chain is built from TRBV6-6 and TRBJ2-1; no clear D. CDR1 is MNHNY, CDR2 SVGAGI, per germline (reference sequence). Between the trimmed V and J ends, which lost 4 bases and 7 bases, there was a span of 11 bases. This CDR3 comprises 13 residues. The CDR3 here is CASSLAQINEQFF. CDR3 in DNA: TGTGCCAGCAGTTTAGCTCAGATTAATGAGCAGTTCTTC.

This clone was counted only a few times. The chain links TRBV28 to TRBJ1-1; D might be TRBD1 (6 bases). CDR3 length: 11 residues. Deletions cut 7 bases from V and 5 bases from J, with 8 bases between. CDR1 is MDHEN, CDR2 SYDVKM, per germline. The chain's CDR3 is CASTQGTEAFF. The CDR3, as DNA: TGTGCCAGCACGCAGGGGACTGAAGCTTTCTTT.